These 6 T cell receptor beta chains were sequenced from one sample in a study of T cell repertoires in cytomegalovirus infection. TCRdb recomputed calls from the reads with MiXCR, one row per CDR3 protein. The table records hundreds of thousands of distinct CDR3 sequences, roughly 30% of them present only once. The sample consisted of PBMCs. These receptors came from a human donor in good health (CMV status not recorded). Some clones in this sample may be carry-over from other donors' samples.

The V and J genes are TRBV20-1 and TRBJ1-6, with 7 bases fitting TRBD1. Germline V lookup: CDR1 DFQATT, CDR2 SNEGSKA (reference sequence). V shed 6 bases, J shed 7 bases, and the junction held 9 bases outside the gene matches. This CDR3 is built from 14 residues. CDR3 protein: CSAHTGDYNSPLHF. CDR3 sequence (DNA): TGCAGTGCCCATACAGGGGACTACAATTCACCCCTCCACTTT.

This clonotype was picked up a small number of times. The chain is built from TRBV2 and TRBJ1-4; possible D gene TRBD1, 5 bases. The V end was cut by 8 bases, the J end by 3 bases, with 10 bases between. Germline V gene lookup returns CDR1 SNHLY and CDR2 FYNNEI. The CDR3 runs 13 residues. The CDR3 DNA follows: TGTGCCAGCGGGGCCCGGCCTAATGAAAAACTGTTTTTT. Its translation: CASGARPNEKLFF. The entire variable domain, with the rest obtained from reference TRBV2 and TRBJ1-4, is as follows: EPEVTQTPSHQVTQMGQEVILRCVPISNHLYFYWYRQILGQKVEFLVSFYNNEISEKSEIFDDQFSVERPDGSNFTLKIRSTKLEDSAMYFCASGARPNEKLFFGSGTQLSVL.

This clonotype was observed a few times. The V and J genes are TRBV4-3 and TRBJ2-3; no clear D. The CDR3 spans 17 residues. The germline V and J ends were trimmed by 5 bases and 0 bases, with 18 bases remaining between them. The germline CDR1 and CDR2 sequences are LGHNA and YSLEER. CDR3 sequence: CASSERGGAGSTDTQYF. The CDR3 DNA sequence: TGCGCCAGCAGCGAAAGAGGTGGAGCAGGTAGCACAGATACGCAGTATTTT.

This CDR3 is CASSIRGPGELFF. CDR3 sequence (DNA): TGTGCCAGCAGCATCCGGGGACCCGGGGAGCTGTTTTTT. This rearrangement joins TRBV11-1 to TRBJ2-2; D may match TRBD1 or TRBD2 (5 bases each). Germline lookup yields CDR1 SGHAT and CDR2 FQDESV (reference sequence). V lost 5 bases and J lost 6, with 10 bases in between. This CDR3 is 13 amino acids long. The whole variable domain, remainder taken from reference TRBV11-1 and TRBJ2-2, is EAEVAQSPRYKITEKSQAVAFWCDPISGHATLYWYRQILGQGPELLVQFQDESVVDDSQLPKDRFSAERLKGVDSTLKIQPAELGDSAMYLCASSIRGPGELFFGEGSRLTVL.

This chain links TRBV27 with TRBJ2-3; D is perhaps TRBD1 or TRBD2 (5 bases each). The CDR3 is 14 residues long. The germline V gene has CDR1 MNHEY and CDR2 SMNVEV (reference sequence). Trimming left V 4 bases short and J 7 bases short, with 15 bases between. In DNA, the CDR3 is TGTGCCAGCAGTTCACTCGGGACGGCAAATACGCAGTATTTT. Translation: CASSSLGTANTQYF.

This clonotype was observed at least ten times. V is TRBV5-1 and J is TRBJ2-4, with D hard to call. From germline, CDR1 is SGHRS and CDR2 YFSETQ. The CDR3 runs 14 residues. V dropped 3 bases and J dropped 8 bases, with 15 bases sitting between them. CDR3 nucleotide sequence: TGCGCCAGCAGCTCTTCACCCGGAGTGGACATTCAGTACTTC. The encoded protein is CASSSSPGVDIQYF.